Sequencing of this T cell receptor (beta chain) was carried out in a study of T cell changes during pregnancy in multiple sclerosis. The method was immunoSEQ multiplex PCR; TCRdb's version includes in-frame clones alone and lacks a portion of them. The data hold some 44,000 clones, with around 92% observed a single time. The material was CD4+ T cells from peripheral blood mononuclear cells, obtained in the third trimester of pregnancy. The source of this sequence is a female donor with multiple sclerosis, enrolled in a pregnancy study.

CDR3 in amino acids: CASQTGGLSDTQYF. The CDR3, as DNA: TGTGCCAGCCAGACAGGGGGCCTCTCAGATACGCAGTATTTT. This chain uses TRBV9 with TRBJ2-3; 10 bases are a match to TRBD1. This CDR3 contains 14 residues. After removal of 7 bases from V and 4 bases from J, the junction contained 6 bases not matched to a gene. The germline V gene has CDR1 SGDLS and CDR2 YYNGEE.